This passage covers 5 T cell receptor beta chains from one sample sequenced in a study of cytomegalovirus exposure and HLA in healthy donors. The repertoire was sequenced with immunoSEQ multiplex PCR; TCRdb's copy has only in-frame clones and lacks some. In the table there are roughly 350,000 clones, roughly 89% of which are singletons. Sample: PBMCs. These receptors came from a woman aged 18-35 years in good health and CMV-seronegative.

The chain has TRBV5-1 and TRBJ2-6, with D unclear. CDR3 length: 19 residues. CDR1 is SGHRS, CDR2 YFSETQ, per germline. Trimming left V 1 base short and J 0 bases short, with 17 bases between. Here the CDR3 DNA reads TGCGCCAGCAGCTTGTTCGCGACACGCTTCAGCTCTGGGGCCAACGTCCTGACTTTC. Protein product: CASSLFATRFSSGANVLTF.

The V and J genes are TRBV27 and TRBJ2-3, with D possibly matching TRBD2 (5 bases). Trimming left V 10 bases short and J 11 bases short, with 28 bases between. The CDR3 extends over 15 amino acids. CDR1 and CDR2 from the germline V gene are MNHEY and SMNVEV (reference sequence). CDR3 region: CATKLVGREQEKQYF. DNA for the CDR3: TGTGCCACCAAACTAGTGGGCAGAGAGCAAGAGAAGCAGTATTTT.

V is TRBV7-2 and J is TRBJ2-3, with D possibly matching TRBD2 (5 bases). V gave up 3 bases and J gave up 0 bases, with 10 bases separating them. Germline loops: CDR1 SGHTA, CDR2 FQGNSA. This CDR3 is built from 15 residues. The CDR3 sequence: CASSLSGTSTDTQYF. The DNA for the CDR3 is TGTGCCAGCAGCTTGAGCGGAACTAGCACAGATACGCAGTATTTT.

The rearrangement links TRBV19 to TRBJ2-1, with 7 bases lining up with TRBD1. The V gene end was trimmed by 6 bases and the J gene end by 5 bases; junction bases not matched to a gene: 13. The V gene's germline CDR1 is LNHDA and CDR2 SQIVND (reference sequence). The CDR3 runs to 16 residues. CDR3 amino acids: CASRMGQPQEDNEQFF. The CDR3 nucleotides read TGTGCCAGTAGGATGGGACAGCCCCAGGAGGACAATGAGCAGTTCTTC.

The table lists this clone with a few counts. The rearrangement links TRBV6-1 to TRBJ1-4; D is undetermined. There are 14 residues in the CDR3. CDR1 is MNHNS, CDR2 SASEGT, per germline. The ends were cut back, 1 base at V and 8 bases at J, with 11 bases in the middle. CDR3 region: CASSEVGRVEKLFF. Here the CDR3 DNA reads TGTGCCAGCAGTGAAGTAGGGAGGGTGGAAAAACTGTTTTTT.